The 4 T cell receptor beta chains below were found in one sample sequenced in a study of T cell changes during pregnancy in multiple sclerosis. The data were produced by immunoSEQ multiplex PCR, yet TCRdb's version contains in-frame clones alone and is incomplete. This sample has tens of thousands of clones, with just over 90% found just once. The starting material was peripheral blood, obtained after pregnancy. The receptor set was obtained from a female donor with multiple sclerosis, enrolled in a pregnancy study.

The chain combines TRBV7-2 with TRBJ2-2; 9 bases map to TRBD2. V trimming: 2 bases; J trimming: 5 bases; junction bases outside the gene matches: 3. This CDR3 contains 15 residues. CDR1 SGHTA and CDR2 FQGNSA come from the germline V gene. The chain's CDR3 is CASSLRTSETGELFF. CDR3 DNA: TGTGCCAGCAGCTTACGGACTAGCGAGACCGGGGAGCTGTTTTTT.

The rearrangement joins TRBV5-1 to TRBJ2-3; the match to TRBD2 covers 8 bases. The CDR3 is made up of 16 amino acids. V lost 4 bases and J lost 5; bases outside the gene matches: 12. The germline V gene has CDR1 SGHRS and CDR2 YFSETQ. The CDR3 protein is CASSRDGRAGRDTQYF. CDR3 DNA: TGCGCCAGCAGCAGAGACGGGAGGGCCGGTAGAGATACGCAGTATTTT.

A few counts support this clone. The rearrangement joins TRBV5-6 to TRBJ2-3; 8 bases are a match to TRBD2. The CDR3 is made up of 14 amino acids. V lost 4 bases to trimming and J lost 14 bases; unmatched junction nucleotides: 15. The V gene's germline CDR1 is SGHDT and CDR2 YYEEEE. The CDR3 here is CASSPVTGGPGRYF. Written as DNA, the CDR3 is TGTGCCAGCAGCCCGGTTACGGGAGGGCCAGGCAGGTATTTT.

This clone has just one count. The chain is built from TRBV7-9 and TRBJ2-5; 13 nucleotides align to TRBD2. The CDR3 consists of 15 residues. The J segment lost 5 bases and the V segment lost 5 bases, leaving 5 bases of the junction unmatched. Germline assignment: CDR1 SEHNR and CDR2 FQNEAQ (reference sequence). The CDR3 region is CASSEGLAGPETQYF. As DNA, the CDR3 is TGTGCCAGCAGCGAGGGACTAGCGGGACCCGAGACCCAGTACTTC.